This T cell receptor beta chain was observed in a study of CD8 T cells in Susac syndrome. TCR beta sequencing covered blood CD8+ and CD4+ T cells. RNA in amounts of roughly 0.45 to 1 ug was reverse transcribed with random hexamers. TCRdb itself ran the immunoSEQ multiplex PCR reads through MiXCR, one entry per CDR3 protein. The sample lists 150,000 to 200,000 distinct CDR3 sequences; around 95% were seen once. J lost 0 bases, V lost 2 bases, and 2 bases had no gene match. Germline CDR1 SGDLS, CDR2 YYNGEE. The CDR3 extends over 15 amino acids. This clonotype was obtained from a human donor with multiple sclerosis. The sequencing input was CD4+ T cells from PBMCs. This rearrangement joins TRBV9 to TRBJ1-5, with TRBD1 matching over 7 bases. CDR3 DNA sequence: TGTGCCAGCAGCGTTACAGGGGATAGCAATCAGCCCCAGCATTTT. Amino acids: CASSVTGDSNQPQHF.